Listed below are T cell receptor beta chains from one sample, sequenced in a study of cytomegalovirus exposure and HLA in healthy donors. Clones were read by immunoSEQ multiplex PCR, and TCRdb kept only the in-frame ones, dropping some. This table holds about 140,000 clones, about 80% found once. Sequencing used PBMCs. Receptor source: a woman between 40 and 50 years old in good health and CMV-seronegative. The CDR3 runs from the conserved cysteine through the conserved F or W. Fields, in order: clone size, D gene, J gene, V gene, CDR3 protein, CDR3 DNA. A D gene is named only where the DNA matches it firmly. A row's size may be missing; if present it is once, few, many or a size class.

clone_size: NA; d_call: NA; j_call: TRBJ2-7; v_call: TRBV6-1; cdr3_aa: CASSLRQAYEQYF; cdr3_nt: TGTGCCAGCAGTCTGAGACAAGCCTACGAGCAGTACTTC
clone_size: NA; d_call: NA; j_call: TRBJ2-2; v_call: TRBV15; cdr3_aa: CATSRALFLDRNTGELFF; cdr3_nt: TGTGCCACCAGCAGAGCCCTCTTCCTAGACAGGAACACCGGGGAGCTGTTTTTT
clone_size: once; d_call: TRBD1; j_call: TRBJ1-4; v_call: TRBV2; cdr3_aa: CASTETGLNEKLFF; cdr3_nt: TGTGCCAGCACTGAGACAGGGCTTAATGAAAAACTGTTTTTT
clone_size: NA; d_call: NA; j_call: TRBJ1-2; v_call: TRBV7-2; cdr3_aa: CASSFARGAYGYTF; cdr3_nt: TGTGCCAGCAGCTTTGCTCGGGGGGCTTATGGCTACACCTTC
clone_size: NA; d_call: TRBD1; j_call: TRBJ1-5; v_call: TRBV4-3; cdr3_aa: CASSQDTAGGWGPQHF; cdr3_nt: TGCGCCAGCAGCCAAGACACGGCAGGGGGCTGGGGGCCCCAGCATTTT
clone_size: NA; d_call: NA; j_call: TRBJ2-1; v_call: TRBV4-1; cdr3_aa: CASSLRGQSSYNEQFF; cdr3_nt: TGCGCCAGCAGCCTAAGGGGCCAAAGCTCCTACAATGAGCAGTTCTTC
clone_size: NA; d_call: NA; j_call: TRBJ2-1; v_call: TRBV13; cdr3_aa: CASSLVGATRTDEQFF; cdr3_nt: TGTGCCAGCAGCTTAGTAGGGGCCACCCGCACGGATGAGCAGTTCTTC
clone_size: NA; d_call: TRBD1; j_call: TRBJ1-2; v_call: TRBV30; cdr3_aa: CAWSTWDRGHYGYTF; cdr3_nt: TGTGCCTGGAGTACCTGGGACAGGGGCCACTATGGCTACACCTTC
clone_size: NA; d_call: NA; j_call: TRBJ2-7; v_call: TRBV7-2; cdr3_aa: CASSLFADYEQYF; cdr3_nt: TGTGCCAGCAGCTTATTCGCAGACTACGAGCAGTACTTC
clone_size: NA; d_call: NA; j_call: TRBJ2-1; v_call: TRBV19; cdr3_aa: CASKITVVRGSYNEQFF; cdr3_nt: TGTGCCAGTAAGATCACGGTGGTCCGGGGCTCCTACAATGAGCAGTTCTTC
clone_size: NA; d_call: TRBD2; j_call: TRBJ2-7; v_call: TRBV2; cdr3_aa: CASSSSVSGRAGQYF; cdr3_nt: TGTGCCAGCAGTTCCTCGGTTAGCGGGAGGGCCGGGCAGTACTTC
clone_size: once; d_call: NA; j_call: TRBJ2-1; v_call: TRBV18; cdr3_aa: CASSPPQGIRNEQFF; cdr3_nt: TGTGCCAGCTCACCACCGCAGGGTATAAGGAATGAGCAGTTCTTC
clone_size: NA; d_call: NA; j_call: TRBJ2-1; v_call: TRBV14; cdr3_aa: CASSLFLSGKVYNEQFF; cdr3_nt: TGTGCCAGCAGCCTCTTTCTTTCGGGAAAAGTATACAATGAGCAGTTCTTC
clone_size: NA; d_call: NA; j_call: TRBJ1-5; v_call: TRBV9; cdr3_aa: CASSVFGHDDQPQHF; cdr3_nt: TGTGCCAGCAGCGTTTTTGGGCATGACGATCAGCCCCAGCATTTT
clone_size: NA; d_call: NA; j_call: TRBJ1-2; v_call: TRBV19; cdr3_aa: CASGRGRTNYGYTF; cdr3_nt: TGTGCCAGTGGGAGAGGGCGAACTAACTATGGCTACACCTTC
clone_size: NA; d_call: NA; j_call: TRBJ1-1; v_call: TRBV6-5; cdr3_aa: CASRETQESEAFF; cdr3_nt: TGTGCCAGCAGGGAGACACAGGAGTCTGAAGCTTTCTTT
clone_size: NA; d_call: NA; j_call: TRBJ2-6; v_call: TRBV28; cdr3_aa: CASRTGGSGANVLTF; cdr3_nt: TGTGCCAGCAGGACCGGGGGCTCTGGGGCCAACGTCCTGACTTTC
clone_size: NA; d_call: NA; j_call: TRBJ2-5; v_call: TRBV18; cdr3_aa: CASSRVAGTVWTQYF; cdr3_nt: TGTGCCAGCTCAAGGGTTGCCGGGACTGTGTGGACCCAGTACTTC
clone_size: once; d_call: NA; j_call: TRBJ1-5; v_call: TRBV6-5; cdr3_aa: CASSKQGRDQPQHF; cdr3_nt: TGTGCCAGCAGTAAACAGGGCAGGGATCAGCCCCAGCATTTT
clone_size: NA; d_call: TRBD2; j_call: TRBJ2-3; v_call: TRBV5-6; cdr3_aa: CASSLETGGSDTQYF; cdr3_nt: TGTGCCAGCAGCTTGGAAACGGGAGGGTCAGATACGCAGTATTTT
clone_size: NA; d_call: TRBD2; j_call: TRBJ2-1; v_call: TRBV27; cdr3_aa: CASGSGRGNEQFF; cdr3_nt: TGTGCCAGCGGCAGCGGGAGGGGTAATGAGCAGTTCTTC
clone_size: NA; d_call: TRBD1; j_call: TRBJ2-5; v_call: TRBV6-5; cdr3_aa: CASSYSGQGKWETQYF; cdr3_nt: TGTGCCAGCAGTTACTCCGGACAGGGGAAGTGGGAGACCCAGTACTTC
clone_size: NA; d_call: NA; j_call: TRBJ1-5; v_call: TRBV28; cdr3_aa: CASTPVAGLNQPQHF; cdr3_nt: TGTGCCAGCACCCCCGTCGCGGGACTCAATCAGCCCCAGCATTTT
clone_size: NA; d_call: NA; j_call: TRBJ2-1; v_call: TRBV14; cdr3_aa: CASSQERDYPVSAHNEQFF; cdr3_nt: TGTGCCAGCAGCCAAGAACGAGACTACCCAGTCTCAGCCCACAATGAGCAGTTCTTC
clone_size: NA; d_call: NA; j_call: TRBJ1-4; v_call: TRBV10-3; cdr3_aa: CARRIIFF; cdr3_nt: TGTGCCCGGCGGATTATATTTTTT
clone_size: NA; d_call: TRBD1; j_call: TRBJ2-7; v_call: TRBV4-3; cdr3_aa: CASSQDEGTGWVEQYF; cdr3_nt: TGCGCCAGCAGCCAAGATGAGGGGACAGGGTGGGTCGAGCAGTACTTC
clone_size: NA; d_call: NA; j_call: TRBJ2-1; v_call: TRBV13; cdr3_aa: CASSFLAPNEQFF; cdr3_nt: TGTGCCAGCAGCTTCCTAGCCCCGAATGAGCAGTTCTTC
clone_size: NA; d_call: TRBD2; j_call: TRBJ2-7; v_call: TRBV28; cdr3_aa: CASSFALAGGPRNEQYF; cdr3_nt: TGTGCCAGCAGTTTTGCACTAGCGGGAGGGCCGAGGAACGAGCAGTACTTC
clone_size: once; d_call: TRBD1; j_call: TRBJ2-1; v_call: TRBV27; cdr3_aa: CASSLSTGGYNEQFF; cdr3_nt: TGTGCCAGCAGTTTATCGACAGGGGGCTATAATGAGCAGTTCTTC
clone_size: NA; d_call: TRBD2; j_call: TRBJ2-2; v_call: TRBV5-1; cdr3_aa: CASAGASGAGELFF; cdr3_nt: TGCGCCAGCGCTGGGGCTAGCGGTGCCGGGGAGCTGTTTTTT
clone_size: NA; d_call: NA; j_call: TRBJ2-7; v_call: TRBV5-1; cdr3_aa: CASSSSTAKGYEQYF; cdr3_nt: TGCGCCAGCAGCTCATCGACAGCGAAAGGTTACGAGCAGTACTTC
clone_size: NA; d_call: NA; j_call: TRBJ1-6; v_call: TRBV19; cdr3_aa: CASSLLPGSPLHF; cdr3_nt: TGTGCCAGTAGTCTCCTTCCGGGTTCACCCCTCCACTTT
clone_size: NA; d_call: TRBD2; j_call: TRBJ2-1; v_call: TRBV19; cdr3_aa: CASIPSGTRYNEQFF; cdr3_nt: TGTGCCAGTATTCCTAGCGGGACCCGTTACAATGAGCAGTTCTTC
clone_size: few; d_call: NA; j_call: TRBJ1-2; v_call: TRBV27; cdr3_aa: CASSLEGHYGYTF; cdr3_nt: TGTGCCAGCAGTTTAGAGGGTCACTATGGCTACACCTTC
clone_size: NA; d_call: NA; j_call: TRBJ2-5; v_call: TRBV6-5; cdr3_aa: CASSSGFQETQYF; cdr3_nt: TGTGCCAGCAGTAGCGGTTTCCAAGAGACCCAGTACTTC
clone_size: NA; d_call: NA; j_call: TRBJ2-1; v_call: TRBV21-1; cdr3_aa: CASSKAHGLAGGDNEQFF; cdr3_nt: TGTGCCAGCAGCAAGGCACACGGCCTAGCGGGTGGGGACAATGAGCAGTTCTTC
clone_size: NA; d_call: TRBD1; j_call: TRBJ2-7; v_call: TRBV11-1; cdr3_aa: CASSPPTGGHEQYF; cdr3_nt: TGTGCCAGCAGCCCCCCGACAGGGGGCCACGAGCAGTACTTC
clone_size: NA; d_call: TRBD1; j_call: TRBJ2-1; v_call: TRBV4-3; cdr3_aa: CASSQDSGQTYNEQFF; cdr3_nt: TGCGCCAGCAGCCAAGATTCGGGACAGACTTACAATGAGCAGTTCTTC
clone_size: NA; d_call: TRBD1; j_call: TRBJ1-2; v_call: TRBV10-3; cdr3_aa: CATTGASGYTF; cdr3_nt: TGTGCCACAACAGGGGCGAGTGGCTACACCTTC
clone_size: NA; d_call: NA; j_call: TRBJ2-7; v_call: TRBV10-3; cdr3_aa: CAISGEQGRGTEQYF; cdr3_nt: TGTGCCATCAGTGGGGAACAGGGAAGGGGCACCGAGCAGTACTTC
clone_size: NA; d_call: NA; j_call: TRBJ2-2; v_call: TRBV7-3; cdr3_aa: CASSLHPGAGGELFF; cdr3_nt: TGTGCCAGCAGCTTACATCCAGGGGCCGGCGGGGAGCTGTTTTTT
clone_size: NA; d_call: NA; j_call: TRBJ2-5; v_call: TRBV28; cdr3_aa: CASSPRDTETQYF; cdr3_nt: TGTGCCAGCAGCCCCAGGGACACGGAGACCCAGTACTTC
clone_size: few; d_call: TRBD2; j_call: TRBJ2-3; v_call: TRBV7-8; cdr3_aa: CASSWGLAGGPGRTDTQYF; cdr3_nt: TGTGCCAGCAGCTGGGGACTAGCGGGAGGGCCGGGGAGGACAGATACGCAGTATTTT
clone_size: NA; d_call: TRBD2; j_call: TRBJ2-6; v_call: TRBV7-3; cdr3_aa: CASSPNLAGGFGANVLTF; cdr3_nt: TGTGCCAGCAGCCCTAATCTAGCGGGAGGGTTTGGGGCCAACGTCCTGACTTTC
clone_size: NA; d_call: TRBD2; j_call: TRBJ2-1; v_call: TRBV6-4; cdr3_aa: CASRSSSGSNEQFF; cdr3_nt: TGTGCCAGCAGATCGTCTAGCGGGAGCAATGAGCAGTTCTTC
clone_size: few; d_call: NA; j_call: TRBJ2-1; v_call: TRBV13; cdr3_aa: CASSLLTGYNEQFF; cdr3_nt: TGTGCCAGCAGCCTGCTAACAGGTTACAATGAGCAGTTCTTC
clone_size: NA; d_call: NA; j_call: TRBJ2-1; v_call: TRBV7-3; cdr3_aa: CASSPGRMSSYNEQFF; cdr3_nt: TGTGCCAGCAGCCCTGGGCGAATGAGCTCCTACAATGAGCAGTTCTTC
clone_size: NA; d_call: NA; j_call: TRBJ2-2; v_call: TRBV1; cdr3_aa: CTSSQDLEDDDPGELFF; cdr3_nt: TGCACCAGCAGCCAAGATTTAGAGGATGACGATCCCGGGGAGCTGTTTTTT
clone_size: NA; d_call: TRBD2; j_call: TRBJ2-7; v_call: TRBV28; cdr3_aa: CASTLGGGGLFYEQYF; cdr3_nt: TGTGCCAGCACCCTGGGGGGGGGAGGGCTGTTCTACGAGCAGTACTTC
clone_size: NA; d_call: TRBD1; j_call: TRBJ1-1; v_call: TRBV19; cdr3_aa: CASRDRAMNTEAFF; cdr3_nt: TGTGCCAGCCGGGACAGGGCTATGAACACTGAAGCTTTCTTT
clone_size: NA; d_call: NA; j_call: TRBJ1-1; v_call: TRBV29-1; cdr3_aa: CSGWGGVEAFF; cdr3_nt: TGCAGCGGGTGGGGGGGGGTTGAAGCTTTCTTT
clone_size: NA; d_call: NA; j_call: TRBJ1-5; v_call: TRBV13; cdr3_aa: CASSLGSPNQPQHF; cdr3_nt: TGTGCCAGCAGCTTAGGAAGCCCTAATCAGCCCCAGCATTTT
clone_size: NA; d_call: TRBD1; j_call: TRBJ2-1; v_call: TRBV2; cdr3_aa: CASSWTGQEQFF; cdr3_nt: TGTGCCAGCAGTTGGACAGGCCAGGAGCAGTTCTTC
clone_size: NA; d_call: NA; j_call: TRBJ1-2; v_call: TRBV14; cdr3_aa: CASSLLWTDGYTF; cdr3_nt: TGTGCCAGCAGCCTTCTATGGACAGATGGCTACACCTTC
clone_size: NA; d_call: NA; j_call: TRBJ1-1; v_call: TRBV11-1; cdr3_aa: CASSLARRGANTEAFF; cdr3_nt: TGTGCCAGCAGCTTAGCGCGCCGGGGAGCGAACACTGAAGCTTTCTTT